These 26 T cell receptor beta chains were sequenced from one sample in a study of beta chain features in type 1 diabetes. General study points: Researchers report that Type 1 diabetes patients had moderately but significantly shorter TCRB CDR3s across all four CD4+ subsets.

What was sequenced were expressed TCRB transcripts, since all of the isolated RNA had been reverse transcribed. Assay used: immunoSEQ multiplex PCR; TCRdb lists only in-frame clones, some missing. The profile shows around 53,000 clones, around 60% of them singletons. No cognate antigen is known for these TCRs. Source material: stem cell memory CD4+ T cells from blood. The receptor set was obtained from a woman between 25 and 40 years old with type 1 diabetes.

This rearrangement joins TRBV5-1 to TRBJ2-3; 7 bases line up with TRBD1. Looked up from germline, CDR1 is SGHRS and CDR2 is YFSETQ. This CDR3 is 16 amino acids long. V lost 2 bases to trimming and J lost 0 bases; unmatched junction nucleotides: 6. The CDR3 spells CASSFGTAQSTDTQYF. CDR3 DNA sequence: TGCGCCAGCAGCTTTGGGACAGCGCAGAGCACAGATACGCAGTATTTT.

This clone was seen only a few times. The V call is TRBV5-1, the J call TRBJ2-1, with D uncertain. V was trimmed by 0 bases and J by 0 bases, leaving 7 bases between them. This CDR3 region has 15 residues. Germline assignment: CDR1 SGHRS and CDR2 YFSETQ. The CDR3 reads CASSLVQNSYNEQFF. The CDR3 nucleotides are TGCGCCAGCAGCTTGGTACAGAACTCCTACAATGAGCAGTTCTTC.

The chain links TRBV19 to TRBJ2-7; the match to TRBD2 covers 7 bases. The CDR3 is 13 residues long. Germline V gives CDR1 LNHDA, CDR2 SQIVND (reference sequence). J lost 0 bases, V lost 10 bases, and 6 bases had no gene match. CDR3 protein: CATKAGPSYEQYF. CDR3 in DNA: TGTGCCACCAAAGCGGGACCCTCCTACGAGCAGTACTTC.

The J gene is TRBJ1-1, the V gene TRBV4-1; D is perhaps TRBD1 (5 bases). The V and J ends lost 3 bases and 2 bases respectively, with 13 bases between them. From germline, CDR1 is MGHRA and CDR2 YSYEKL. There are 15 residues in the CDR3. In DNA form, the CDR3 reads TGCGCCAGCAGCCACGCCAGGGCTATAAACACTGAAGCTTTCTTT. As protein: CASSHARAINTEAFF.

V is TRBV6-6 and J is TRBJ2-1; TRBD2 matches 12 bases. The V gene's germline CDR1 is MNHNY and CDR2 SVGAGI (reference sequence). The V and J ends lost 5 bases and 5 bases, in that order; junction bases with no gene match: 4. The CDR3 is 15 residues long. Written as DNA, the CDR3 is TGTGCCAGCAGTCGACTAGCGGGGGATAACAATGAGCAGTTCTTC. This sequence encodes CASSRLAGDNNEQFF.

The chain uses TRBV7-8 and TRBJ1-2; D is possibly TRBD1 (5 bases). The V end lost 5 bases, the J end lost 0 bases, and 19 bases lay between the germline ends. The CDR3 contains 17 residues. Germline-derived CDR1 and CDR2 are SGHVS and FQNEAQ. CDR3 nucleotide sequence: TGTGCCAGCAGCCAAAGACAGCCATCGAATGCTAACTATGGCTACACCTTC. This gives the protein CASSQRQPSNANYGYTF.

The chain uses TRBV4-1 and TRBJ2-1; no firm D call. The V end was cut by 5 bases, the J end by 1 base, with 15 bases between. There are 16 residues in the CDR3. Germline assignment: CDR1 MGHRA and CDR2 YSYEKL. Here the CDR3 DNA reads TGCGCCAGCAGCGAAAAGCGCCAGCCATCCTACAATGAGCAGTTCTTC. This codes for CASSEKRQPSYNEQFF.

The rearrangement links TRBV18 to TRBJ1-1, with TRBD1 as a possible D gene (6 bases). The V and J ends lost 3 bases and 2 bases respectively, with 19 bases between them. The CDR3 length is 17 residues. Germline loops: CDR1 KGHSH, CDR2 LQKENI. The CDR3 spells CASSPLDSSAGNTEAFF. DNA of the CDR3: TGTGCCAGCTCACCCCTGGACAGTTCCGCTGGTAACACTGAAGCTTTCTTT.

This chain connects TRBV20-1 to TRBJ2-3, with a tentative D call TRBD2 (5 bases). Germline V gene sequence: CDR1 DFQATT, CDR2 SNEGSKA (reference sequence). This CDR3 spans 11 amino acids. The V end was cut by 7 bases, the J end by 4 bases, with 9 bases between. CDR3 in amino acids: CSEEEADTQYF. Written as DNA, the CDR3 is TGCAGTGAGGAGGAGGCAGATACGCAGTATTTT.

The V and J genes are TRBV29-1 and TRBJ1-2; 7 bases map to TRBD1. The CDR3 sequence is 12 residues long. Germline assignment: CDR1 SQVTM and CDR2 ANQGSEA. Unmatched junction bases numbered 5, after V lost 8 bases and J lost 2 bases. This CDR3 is CSSGTANYGYTF. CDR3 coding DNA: TGCAGCTCAGGGACAGCAAACTATGGCTACACCTTC.

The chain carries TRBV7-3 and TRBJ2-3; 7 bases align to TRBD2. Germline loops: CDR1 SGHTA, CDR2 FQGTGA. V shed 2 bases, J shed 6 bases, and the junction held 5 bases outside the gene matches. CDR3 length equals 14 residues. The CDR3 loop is CASSLRLAGDTQYF. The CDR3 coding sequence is TGTGCCAGCAGCTTACGACTAGCAGGGGATACGCAGTATTTT. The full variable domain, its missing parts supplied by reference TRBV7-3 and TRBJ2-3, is GAGVSQTPSNKVTEKGKYVELRCDPISGHTALYWYRQSLGQGPEFLIYFQGTGAADDSGLPNDRFFAVRPEGSVSTLKIQRTERGDSAVYLCASSLRLAGDTQYFGPGTRLTVL.

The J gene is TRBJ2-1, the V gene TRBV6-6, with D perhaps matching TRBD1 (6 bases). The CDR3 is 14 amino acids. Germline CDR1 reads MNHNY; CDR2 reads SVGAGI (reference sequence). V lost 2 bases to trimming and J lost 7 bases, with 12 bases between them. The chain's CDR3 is CASSYTGLRNEQFF. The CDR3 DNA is TGTGCCAGCAGTTACACAGGGTTGAGGAATGAGCAGTTCTTC.

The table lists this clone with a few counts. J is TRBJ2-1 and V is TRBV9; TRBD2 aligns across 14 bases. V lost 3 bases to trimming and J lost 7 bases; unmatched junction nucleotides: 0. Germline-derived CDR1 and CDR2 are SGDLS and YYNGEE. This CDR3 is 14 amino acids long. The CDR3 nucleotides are TGTGCCAGCAGCGGACTAGCGGGGGGGAATGAGCAGTTCTTC. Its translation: CASSGLAGGNEQFF.

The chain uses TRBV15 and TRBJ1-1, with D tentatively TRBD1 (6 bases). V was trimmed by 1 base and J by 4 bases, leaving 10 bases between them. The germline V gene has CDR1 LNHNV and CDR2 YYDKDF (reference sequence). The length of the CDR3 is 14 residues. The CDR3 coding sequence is TGTGCCACCAGCAGAGTCAGGGGTGGCACTGAAGCTTTCTTT. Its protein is CATSRVRGGTEAFF.

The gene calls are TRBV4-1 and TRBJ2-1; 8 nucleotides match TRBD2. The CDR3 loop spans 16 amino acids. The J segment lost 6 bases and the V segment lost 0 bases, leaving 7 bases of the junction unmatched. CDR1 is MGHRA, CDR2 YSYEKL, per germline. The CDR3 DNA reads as TGCGCCAGCAGCCAAGAACACGGGAGGGCCCCCAATGAGCAGTTCTTC. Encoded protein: CASSQEHGRAPNEQFF.

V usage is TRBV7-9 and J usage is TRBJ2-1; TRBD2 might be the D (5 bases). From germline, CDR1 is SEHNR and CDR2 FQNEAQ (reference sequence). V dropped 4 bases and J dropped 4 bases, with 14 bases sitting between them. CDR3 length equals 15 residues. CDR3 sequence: CASSWEFDGYNEQFF. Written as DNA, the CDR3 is TGTGCCAGCAGCTGGGAGTTCGACGGATACAATGAGCAGTTCTTC.

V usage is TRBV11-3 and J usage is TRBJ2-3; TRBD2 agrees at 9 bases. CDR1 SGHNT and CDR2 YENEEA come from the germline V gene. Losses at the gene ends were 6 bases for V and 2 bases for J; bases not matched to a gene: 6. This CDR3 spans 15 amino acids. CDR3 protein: CASSVSGGVTDTQYF. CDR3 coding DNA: TGTGCCAGCAGTGTTAGCGGGGGCGTCACAGATACGCAGTATTTT.

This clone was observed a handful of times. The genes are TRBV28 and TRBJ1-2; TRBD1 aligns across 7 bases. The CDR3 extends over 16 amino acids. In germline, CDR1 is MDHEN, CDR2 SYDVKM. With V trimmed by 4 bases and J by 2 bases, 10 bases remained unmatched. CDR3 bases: TGTGCCAGCAGTTGGGTGATGGGCAGGGGGAACTATGGCTACACCTTC. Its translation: CASSWVMGRGNYGYTF.

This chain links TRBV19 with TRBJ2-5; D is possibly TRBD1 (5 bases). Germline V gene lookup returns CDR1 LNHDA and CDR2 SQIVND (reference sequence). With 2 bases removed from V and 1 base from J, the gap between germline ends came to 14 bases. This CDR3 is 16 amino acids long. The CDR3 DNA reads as TGTGCCAGTAGTATACAGGAGACAGCCCTCCAAGAGACCCAGTACTTC. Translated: CASSIQETALQETQYF.

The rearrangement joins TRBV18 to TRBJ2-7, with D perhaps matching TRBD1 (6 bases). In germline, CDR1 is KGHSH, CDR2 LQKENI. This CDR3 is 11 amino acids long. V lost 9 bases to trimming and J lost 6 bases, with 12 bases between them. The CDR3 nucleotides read TGTGCCAGTAGCCGGGACACCGAGCAGTACTTC. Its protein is CASSRDTEQYF.

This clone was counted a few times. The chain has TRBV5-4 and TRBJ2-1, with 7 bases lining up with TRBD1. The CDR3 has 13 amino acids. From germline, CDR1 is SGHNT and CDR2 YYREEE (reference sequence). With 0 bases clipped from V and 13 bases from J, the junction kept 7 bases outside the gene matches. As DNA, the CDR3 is TGTGCCAGCAGCTTGGAGTCCGGGACAGCCCAGTTCTTC. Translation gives CASSLESGTAQFF.

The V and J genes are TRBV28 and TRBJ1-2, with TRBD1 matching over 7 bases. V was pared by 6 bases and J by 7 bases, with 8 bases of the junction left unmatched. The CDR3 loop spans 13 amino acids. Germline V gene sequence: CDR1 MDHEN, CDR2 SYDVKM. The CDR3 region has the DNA TGTGCCAGCAGGGATCAGGGGGGAGGTGGCTACACCTTC. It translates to CASRDQGGGGYTF.

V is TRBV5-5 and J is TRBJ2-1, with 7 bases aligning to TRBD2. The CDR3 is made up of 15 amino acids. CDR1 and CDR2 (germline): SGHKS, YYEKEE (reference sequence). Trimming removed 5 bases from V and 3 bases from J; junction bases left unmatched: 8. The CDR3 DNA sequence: TGTGCCAGCAGTCTCCTCTGGACTAGCTACAATGAGCAGTTCTTC. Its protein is CASSLLWTSYNEQFF. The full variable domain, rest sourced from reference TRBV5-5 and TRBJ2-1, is DAGVTQSPTHLIKTRGQQVTLRCSPISGHKSVSWYQQVLGQGPQFIFQYYEKEERGRGNFPDRFSARQFPNYSSELNVNALLLGDSALYLCASSLLWTSYNEQFFGPGTRLTVL.

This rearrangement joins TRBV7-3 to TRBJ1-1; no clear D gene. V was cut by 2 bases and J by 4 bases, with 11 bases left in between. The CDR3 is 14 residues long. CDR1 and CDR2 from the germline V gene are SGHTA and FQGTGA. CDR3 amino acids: CASSLGSEGTEAFF. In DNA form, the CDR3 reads TGTGCCAGCAGCTTAGGTTCCGAGGGCACTGAAGCTTTCTTT.

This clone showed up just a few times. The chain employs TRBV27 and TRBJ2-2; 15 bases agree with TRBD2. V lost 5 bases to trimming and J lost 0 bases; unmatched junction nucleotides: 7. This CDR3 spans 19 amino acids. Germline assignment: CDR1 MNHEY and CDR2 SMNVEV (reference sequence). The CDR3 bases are TGTGCCAGCAGTCGGGGACTAGCGGGAGGTTCGGCGAACACCGGGGAGCTGTTTTTT. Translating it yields CASSRGLAGGSANTGELFF.

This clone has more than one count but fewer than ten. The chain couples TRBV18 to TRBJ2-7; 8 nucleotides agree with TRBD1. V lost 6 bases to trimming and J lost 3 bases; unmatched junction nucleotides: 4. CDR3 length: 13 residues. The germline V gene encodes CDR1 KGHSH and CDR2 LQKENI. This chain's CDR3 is CASSDRANYEQYF. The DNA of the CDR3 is TGTGCCAGCTCGGACAGGGCTAACTACGAGCAGTACTTC.